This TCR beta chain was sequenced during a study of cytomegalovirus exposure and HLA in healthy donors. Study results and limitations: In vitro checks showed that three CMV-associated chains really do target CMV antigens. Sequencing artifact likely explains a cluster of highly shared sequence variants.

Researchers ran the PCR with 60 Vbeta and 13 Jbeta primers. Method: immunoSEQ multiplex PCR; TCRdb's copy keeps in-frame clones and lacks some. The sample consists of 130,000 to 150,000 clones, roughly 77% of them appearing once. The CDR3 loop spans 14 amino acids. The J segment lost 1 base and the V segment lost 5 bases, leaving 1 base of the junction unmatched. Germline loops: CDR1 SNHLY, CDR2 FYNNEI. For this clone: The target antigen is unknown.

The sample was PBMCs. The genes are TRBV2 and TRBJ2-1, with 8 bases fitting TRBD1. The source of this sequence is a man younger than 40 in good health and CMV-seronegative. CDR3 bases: TGTGCCAGCAGTCAGGGGGCTTCCTACAATGAGCAGTTCTTC. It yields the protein CASSQGASYNEQFF.